These 2 T cell receptor beta chains share one sample of origin, sequenced in a study of cytomegalovirus exposure and HLA in healthy donors (dated by TCRdb to the late 2010s). The library was built by means of the immunoSEQ multiplex PCR assay. The multiplex PCR relied on a mix of 60 forward primers for TCR Vbeta segments and 13 reverse primers for TCR Jbeta segments. TCRdb took this table from immuneACCESS and kept in-frame rearrangements with V and J called. Such tables lack part of the clones; where checked against another copy, unresolved V genes explain under half of the gap, and the rest is unexplained. The table kept for this sample lists about 91,000 clones. Around 3.4% of the sample is taken by the ten largest. Sequenced material: PBMCs. All receptors derive from a woman aged 25 to 39 in good health and CMV-seronegative.

The chain employs TRBV29-1 and TRBJ1-2; D call uncertain. Germline CDR1 is SQVTM and CDR2 is ANQGSEA. V was shortened by 1 base and J by 4 bases, with 7 bases between the two germline ends. This CDR3 is 12 amino acids long. The CDR3 region is CSVEGESYGYTF. The CDR3, as DNA: TGCAGCGTTGAAGGCGAGTCCTATGGCTACACCTTC.

The chain recombines TRBV5-1 with TRBJ2-3; no firm D call. The CDR3 has 14 amino acids. Germline V CDR1 and CDR2: SGHRS, YFSETQ. V lost 1 base, J lost 2 bases, and 8 bases lay in between. The CDR3 region is CASSLSSNTDTQYF. In DNA, the CDR3 is TGCGCCAGCAGCTTGAGCTCGAACACAGATACGCAGTATTTT.